A selection of T cell receptor beta chains follows, all from one sample in a study of cytomegalovirus exposure and HLA in healthy donors. This table comes from immunoSEQ multiplex PCR, and its TCRdb copy is limited to in-frame clones, with some not included. This table holds 150,000 to 200,000 clones, 84% found once. The sequenced sample was PBMCs. All receptors derive from a young man in good health and CMV-seropositive. Each CDR3 is given with its conserved first and last residue. Size values are once, few and many counts, or a class for expanded clones, and some rows have none.

clone size: -; J gene: TRBJ2-1; V gene: TRBV5-1; CDR3 protein: CASSGGTGVDEQFF
clone size: -; J gene: TRBJ1-1; V gene: TRBV28; CDR3 protein: CASSLLGTGDEYTEAFF
clone size: -; J gene: TRBJ1-4; V gene: TRBV18; CDR3 protein: CASSPPGQPRGRKLFF
clone size: few; J gene: TRBJ2-7; V gene: TRBV5-4; CDR3 protein: CASSGLYSGEQYF
clone size: -; J gene: TRBJ2-2; V gene: TRBV6-5; CDR3 protein: CASRRTSGTGELFF
clone size: -; J gene: TRBJ2-1; V gene: TRBV11-2; CDR3 protein: CASLSGRVSNEQFF
clone size: -; J gene: TRBJ1-2; V gene: TRBV27; CDR3 protein: CASSFSVNYGYTF
clone size: -; J gene: TRBJ1-1; V gene: TRBV7-9; CDR3 protein: CASSSRQESFLNTEAFF
clone size: -; J gene: TRBJ2-7; V gene: TRBV7-2; CDR3 protein: CASSLRPDSNYEQYF
clone size: -; J gene: TRBJ2-1; V gene: TRBV27; CDR3 protein: CASSSHYRGPYNEQFF
clone size: -; J gene: TRBJ2-3; V gene: TRBV28; CDR3 protein: CASSLGTGVYGTDTQYF
clone size: -; J gene: TRBJ2-7; V gene: TRBV21-1; CDR3 protein: CASSKVEVRGNF
clone size: -; J gene: TRBJ2-3; V gene: TRBV29-1; CDR3 protein: CSVAGGGQGALDTQYF
clone size: -; J gene: TRBJ2-7; V gene: TRBV27; CDR3 protein: CASSPGVEQYF
clone size: -; J gene: TRBJ1-5; V gene: TRBV5-6; CDR3 protein: CASSPSPNQPQHF
clone size: -; J gene: TRBJ1-4; V gene: TRBV5-4; CDR3 protein: CASSQDVGDGEKLFF
clone size: -; J gene: TRBJ2-7; V gene: TRBV6-5; CDR3 protein: CASSYSRVAREQYF
clone size: -; J gene: TRBJ2-1; V gene: TRBV28; CDR3 protein: CASSRSGRRENEQFF
clone size: -; J gene: TRBJ2-1; V gene: TRBV5-6; CDR3 protein: CASSWGSSGEQFF
clone size: -; J gene: TRBJ1-4; V gene: TRBV6-1; CDR3 protein: CASSESRLARGSEKLFF
clone size: -; J gene: TRBJ1-5; V gene: TRBV7-8; CDR3 protein: CASSLVDQPQHF
clone size: -; J gene: TRBJ2-3; V gene: TRBV6-5; CDR3 protein: CASSEKLDTDTQYF
clone size: -; J gene: TRBJ1-2; V gene: TRBV28; CDR3 protein: CASTAPGGVMINYGYTF
clone size: -; J gene: TRBJ2-5; V gene: TRBV23-1; CDR3 protein: CASSHHDRAKLQETQYF